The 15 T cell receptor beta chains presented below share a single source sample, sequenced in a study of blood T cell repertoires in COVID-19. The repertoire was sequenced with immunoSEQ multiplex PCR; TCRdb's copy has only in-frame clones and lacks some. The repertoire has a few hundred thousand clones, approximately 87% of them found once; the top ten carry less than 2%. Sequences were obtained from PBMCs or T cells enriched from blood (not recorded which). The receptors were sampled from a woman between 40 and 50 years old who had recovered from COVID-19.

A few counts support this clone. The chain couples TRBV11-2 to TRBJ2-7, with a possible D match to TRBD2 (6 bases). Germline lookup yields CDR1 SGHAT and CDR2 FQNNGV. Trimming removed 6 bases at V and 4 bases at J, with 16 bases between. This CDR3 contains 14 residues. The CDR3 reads CASSSLGGTYEQYF. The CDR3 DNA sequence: TGTGCCAGCAGTTCCCTGGGCGGGACTTACGAGCAGTACTTC.

This chain's CDR3 is CASSQPLGTGTYNEQFF. The DNA of the CDR3 is TGTGCCAGCAGCCAGCCCCTAGGGACAGGGACCTACAATGAGCAGTTCTTC. The gene calls are TRBV7-6 and TRBJ2-1; 9 bases map to TRBD1. J lost 2 bases, V lost 5 bases, and 10 bases had no gene match. This CDR3 is built from 17 residues. CDR1 is SGHVS and CDR2 is FNYEAQ in the germline V gene. Full variable domain (rest looked up from reference TRBV7-6 and TRBJ2-1): GAGVSQSPRYKVTKRGQDVALRCDPISGHVSLYWYRQALGQGPEFLTYFNYEAQQDKSGLPNDRFSAERPEGSISTLTIQRTEQRDSAMYRCASSQPLGTGTYNEQFFGPGTRLTVL.

CDR3 nucleotides: TGTGCCAGCAGCTTCGTTATCGGGTGGTCGGGACAATACGAGCAGTACTTC. Translated, it gives CASSFVIGWSGQYEQYF. This chain links TRBV7-9 with TRBJ2-7; D is possibly TRBD1 (6 bases). CDR3 length equals 17 residues. CDR1 SEHNR and CDR2 FQNEAQ come from the germline V gene (reference sequence). V was shortened by 3 bases and J by 4 bases, with 22 bases between the two germline ends.

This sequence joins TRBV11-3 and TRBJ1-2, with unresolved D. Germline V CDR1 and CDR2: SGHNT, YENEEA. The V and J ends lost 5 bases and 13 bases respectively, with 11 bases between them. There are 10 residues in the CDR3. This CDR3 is CASSPGRATF. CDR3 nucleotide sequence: TGTGCCAGCAGCCCGGGGAGGGCCACCTTC.

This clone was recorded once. CDR3 coding DNA: TGCGCCAGCAGCCAGAACCCGGGACAGAACTATGGCTACACCTTC. It codes for CASSQNPGQNYGYTF. The chain combines TRBV5-1 with TRBJ1-2; 7 nucleotides match TRBD1. With 4 bases clipped from V and 2 bases from J, the junction kept 8 bases outside the gene matches. Germline V gives CDR1 SGHRS, CDR2 YFSETQ. CDR3 size: 15 residues.

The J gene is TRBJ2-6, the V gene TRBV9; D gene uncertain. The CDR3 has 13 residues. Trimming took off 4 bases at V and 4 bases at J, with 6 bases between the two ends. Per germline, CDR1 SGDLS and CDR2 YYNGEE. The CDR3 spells CASSSSGANVLTF. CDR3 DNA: TGTGCCAGCAGCTCATCCGGGGCCAACGTCCTGACTTTC.

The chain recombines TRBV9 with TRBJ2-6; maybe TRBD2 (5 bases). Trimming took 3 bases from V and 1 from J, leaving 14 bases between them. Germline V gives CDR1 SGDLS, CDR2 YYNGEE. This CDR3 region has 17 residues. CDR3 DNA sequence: TGTGCCAGCAGCGCTCTAGTCGGGGTGTCTGGGGCCAACGTCCTGACTTTC. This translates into CASSALVGVSGANVLTF.

CDR3 sequence reads: CASSQRQDTEAFF. CDR3 nucleotide sequence: TGTGCCAGCAGCCAAAGACAGGACACTGAAGCTTTCTTT. This chain uses TRBV14 with TRBJ1-1; maybe TRBD1 (6 bases). The CDR3 runs 13 residues. V lost 2 bases to trimming and J lost 3 bases, with 7 bases between them. CDR1 SGHDN and CDR2 FVKESK come from the germline V gene.

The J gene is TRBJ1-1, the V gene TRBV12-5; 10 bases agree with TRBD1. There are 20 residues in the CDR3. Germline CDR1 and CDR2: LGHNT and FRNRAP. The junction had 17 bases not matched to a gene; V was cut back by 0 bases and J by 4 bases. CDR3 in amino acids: CASGLVLTGGSLRGLTEAFF. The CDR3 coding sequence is TGTGCTAGTGGTTTGGTCCTGACAGGGGGCTCCCTGAGGGGTCTCACTGAAGCTTTCTTT. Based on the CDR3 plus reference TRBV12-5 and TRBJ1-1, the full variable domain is DARVTQTPRHKVTEMGQEVTMRCQPILGHNTVFWYRQTMMQGLELLAYFRNRAPLDDSGMPKDRFSAEMPDATLATLKIQPSEPRDSAVYFCASGLVLTGGSLRGLTEAFFGQGTRLTVV.

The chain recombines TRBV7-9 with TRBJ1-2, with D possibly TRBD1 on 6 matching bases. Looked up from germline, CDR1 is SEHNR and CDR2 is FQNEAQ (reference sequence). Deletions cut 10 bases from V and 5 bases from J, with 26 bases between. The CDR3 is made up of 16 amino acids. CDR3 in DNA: TGTGCCACCCTGGTGGTGGGGGCGCCCGGGCCGTATGGCTACACCTTC. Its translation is CATLVVGAPGPYGYTF.

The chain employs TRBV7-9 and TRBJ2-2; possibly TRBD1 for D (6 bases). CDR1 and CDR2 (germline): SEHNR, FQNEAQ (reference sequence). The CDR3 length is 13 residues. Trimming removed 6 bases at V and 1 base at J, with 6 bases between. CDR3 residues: CASRGQNTGELFF. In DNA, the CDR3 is TGTGCCAGCAGGGGACAGAACACCGGGGAGCTGTTTTTT.

CDR3 protein: CASSPMQAGVETDTQYF. The DNA of the CDR3 is TGTGCCAGCAGCCCCATGCAAGCGGGAGTTGAGACAGATACGCAGTATTTT. The chain has TRBV4-2 and TRBJ2-3, with 8 nucleotides matching TRBD2. V trimming: 4 bases; J trimming: 3 bases; junction bases outside the gene matches: 12. CDR1 is LGHNA, CDR2 YNFKEQ, per germline. The CDR3 spans 17 residues.

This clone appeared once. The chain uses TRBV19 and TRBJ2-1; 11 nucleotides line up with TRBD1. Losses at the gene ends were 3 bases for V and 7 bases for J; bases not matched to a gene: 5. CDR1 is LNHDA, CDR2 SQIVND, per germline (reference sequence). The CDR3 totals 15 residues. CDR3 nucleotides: TGTGCCAGTAGTATCGGACAGGGGGCTTTTAATGAGCAGTTCTTC. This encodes CASSIGQGAFNEQFF.

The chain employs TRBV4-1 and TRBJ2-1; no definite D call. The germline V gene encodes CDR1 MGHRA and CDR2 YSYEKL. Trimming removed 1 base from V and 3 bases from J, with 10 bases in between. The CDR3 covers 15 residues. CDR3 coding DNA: TGCGCCAGCAGCCAAGTCCCATACAGCTACAATGAGCAGTTCTTC. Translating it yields CASSQVPYSYNEQFF.

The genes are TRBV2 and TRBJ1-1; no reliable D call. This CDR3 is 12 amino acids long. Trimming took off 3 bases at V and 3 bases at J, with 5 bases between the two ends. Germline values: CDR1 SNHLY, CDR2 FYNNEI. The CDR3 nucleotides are TGTGCCAGCAGTGACCCCTACACTGAAGCTTTCTTT. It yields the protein CASSDPYTEAFF.